These 32 T cell receptor beta chains came from one sample sequenced in a study of OX40 agonist ivuxolimab in advanced cancers. Profiling relied on immunoSEQ multiplex PCR, and the TCRdb table lists in-frame clones only, not all of them. The sample lists tens of thousands of clones; about 88% were seen once. This specimen was CD4+ or CD8+ T cells sorted from blood, taken in a trial of the OX40 agonist ivuxolimab. The receptors were sampled from an adult with an advanced solid tumor such as melanoma, head and neck, liver or kidney cancer.

This clone was counted a single time. This chain uses TRBV7-8 with TRBJ1-5; TRBD1 aligns across 11 bases. This CDR3 comprises 15 residues. Germline V CDR1 and CDR2: SGHVS, FQNEAQ. The V gene end was trimmed by 5 bases and the J gene end by 1 base; junction bases not matched to a gene: 1. This CDR3 is CASSRDRGSNQPQHF. CDR3 DNA: TGTGCCAGCAGCCGGGACAGGGGGAGCAATCAGCCCCAGCATTTT.

The chain carries TRBV28 and TRBJ1-1; 8 nucleotides agree with TRBD1. Per germline, CDR1 MDHEN and CDR2 SYDVKM. V shed 6 bases and J 3 bases; nucleotides not matched to a gene: 9. The CDR3 contains 15 residues. The CDR3 loop reads CASRGQVLRHTEAFF. DNA of the CDR3: TGTGCCAGCAGGGGACAGGTACTTCGCCACACTGAAGCTTTCTTT.

The genes are TRBV5-1 and TRBJ2-7; no definite D call. Germline CDR1 SGHRS, CDR2 YFSETQ. CDR3 size: 16 residues. The V and J ends lost 0 bases and 0 bases respectively, with 13 bases between them. The chain's CDR3 is CASSLGPSGYSYEQYF. The CDR3 DNA reads TGCGCCAGCAGCTTGGGCCCCTCGGGTTACTCCTACGAGCAGTACTTC.

The CDR3 region is CASSIPGTGTEAFF. CDR3 bases: TGTGCCAGCAGTATCCCAGGGACTGGCACTGAAGCTTTCTTT. The chain is built from TRBV6-6 and TRBJ1-1; D perhaps matches TRBD1 (5 bases). The CDR3 extends over 14 amino acids. Germline V gene data show CDR1 as MNHNY and CDR2 as SVGAGI (reference sequence). The ends were cut back, 5 bases at V and 4 bases at J, with 14 bases in the middle.

The chain uses TRBV11-2 and TRBJ2-7; 7 bases are shared with TRBD2. This CDR3 has 14 amino acids. CDR1 is SGHAT, CDR2 FQNNGV, per germline. J gave up 3 bases and V 5 bases, and 7 bases lay outside the gene matches. In DNA, the CDR3 is TGTGCCAGCAGCCACGGACTAGGGAGCTACGAGCAGTACTTC. It is translated as CASSHGLGSYEQYF.

The chain recombines TRBV5-1 with TRBJ2-5, with D possibly matching TRBD2 (7 bases). The CDR3 is 16 residues long. V lost 1 base, J lost 2 bases, and 15 bases lay in between. Germline loops: CDR1 SGHRS, CDR2 YFSETQ. This CDR3 is CASSLNLAGAQETQYF. In nucleotides, the CDR3 is TGCGCCAGCAGCTTGAATTTGGCGGGGGCTCAAGAGACCCAGTACTTC.

This clone was detected a few times. The V gene is TRBV10-2, the J gene TRBJ2-5; 13 bases fit TRBD2. CDR1 and CDR2 (germline): WSHSY, SAAADI. This CDR3 has 14 amino acids. The trim removed 6 bases at V and 7 bases at J, leaving 5 bases unmatched. The CDR3 region is CASRGLAGLRTQYF. As DNA, the CDR3 is TGCGCCAGCAGGGGACTAGCGGGGTTAAGGACCCAGTACTTC.

This chain connects TRBV9 to TRBJ2-2; TRBD2 matches 8 bases. The J segment lost 3 bases and the V segment lost 7 bases, leaving 5 bases of the junction unmatched. CDR3 length: 14 residues. Germline-derived CDR1 and CDR2 are SGDLS and YYNGEE. The CDR3 is CASSGGLDTGELFF. The CDR3 DNA is TGTGCCAGCTCGGGAGGGCTGGACACCGGGGAGCTGTTTTTT.

The V and J genes are TRBV29-1 and TRBJ1-2; D call uncertain. V gave up 7 bases and J gave up 2 bases, with 23 bases separating them. Germline lookup yields CDR1 SQVTM and CDR2 ANQGSEA. CDR3 size: 16 residues. This CDR3 is CSALGGRGRPNYGYTF. The CDR3 DNA follows: TGCAGCGCCCTAGGTGGTCGAGGCAGGCCCAACTATGGCTACACCTTC.

The V gene is TRBV28, the J gene TRBJ2-7, with a weak D call TRBD1 (6 bases). CDR3 length equals 13 residues. The V gene's germline CDR1 is MDHEN and CDR2 SYDVKM. Trimming removed 3 bases at V and 3 bases at J, with 9 bases between. In DNA form, the CDR3 reads TGTGCCAGCAGTTTGATACAGGGCTACGAGCAGTACTTC. Translating it yields CASSLIQGYEQYF.

This clone was observed once. This rearrangement joins TRBV7-2 to TRBJ2-1; 10 positions match TRBD2. V was clipped by 1 base and J by 7 bases; unmatched bases: 10. The CDR3 length is 17 residues. CDR1 is SGHTA, CDR2 FQGNSA, per germline. This CDR3 is CASSLDQREGRGNEQFF. DNA for the CDR3: TGTGCCAGCAGCTTAGACCAGCGGGAGGGCCGAGGGAATGAGCAGTTCTTC.

The chain links TRBV30 to TRBJ2-1, with 10 bases identical to TRBD2. With V trimmed by 4 bases and J by 7 bases, 10 bases remained unmatched. Germline-derived CDR1 and CDR2 are GTSNPN and SVGIG (reference sequence). This CDR3 spans 15 amino acids. The DNA for the CDR3 is TGTGCCTGGACGTTTTATAGCGGGAGGTTTAATGAGCAGTTCTTC. It is translated as CAWTFYSGRFNEQFF.

This clone was recorded only once. This CDR3 reads CSSTPRGTQYF. In DNA, the CDR3 is TGCAGTTCGACGCCGAGGGGGACCCAGTACTTC. V gene TRBV20-1 combines with J gene TRBJ2-5; D assignment may be TRBD1 or TRBD2 (5 bases each). V shed 8 bases and J shed 7 bases, with 14 bases lying between them. The CDR3 is 11 residues long. Germline V gene lookup returns CDR1 DFQATT and CDR2 SNEGSKA (reference sequence).

The chain joins TRBV7-9 to TRBJ2-5; TRBD2 matches at 12 bases. V dropped 5 bases and J dropped 2; count of bases not matched to a gene: 6. This CDR3 comprises 16 residues. The germline CDR1 and CDR2 sequences are SEHNR and FQNEAQ (reference sequence). The CDR3 nucleotides are TGTGCCAGCAGCCCACCCGGACTAGCGGGACAAGAGACCCAGTACTTC. It specifies CASSPPGLAGQETQYF.

V is TRBV4-2 and J is TRBJ2-2, with 8 nucleotides matching TRBD1. CDR1 and CDR2 (germline): LGHNA, YNFKEQ. The V segment lost 0 bases and the J segment 7 bases; nucleotides outside the gene matches: 4. The CDR3 consists of 15 residues. The CDR3 region is CASSQESGGGGELFF. The CDR3 coding sequence is TGTGCCAGCAGCCAAGAGTCAGGGGGCGGCGGGGAGCTGTTTTTT.

The chain is built from TRBV9 and TRBJ2-1; TRBD2 aligns across 10 bases. Germline V lookup: CDR1 SGDLS, CDR2 YYNGEE. The CDR3 has 15 amino acids. V lost 7 bases, J lost 0 bases, and 4 bases stayed unmatched. The DNA of the CDR3 is TGTGCCAGCGGGCCTAGCGGGAGCTCCTACAATGAGCAGTTCTTC. It encodes CASGPSGSSYNEQFF.

This clone was picked up one time. The chain is built from TRBV11-3 and TRBJ2-7, with D tentatively TRBD2 (5 bases). This CDR3 spans 11 amino acids. Trimming cost V 3 bases and J 5 bases, with 5 bases left between them. Per germline, CDR1 SGHNT and CDR2 YENEEA. CDR3 coding DNA: TGTGCCAGCAGCTTCGGGAACGAGCAGTACTTC. This codes for CASSFGNEQYF. Looking up the rest from reference TRBV11-3 and TRBJ2-7 gives the full variable domain: EAGVVQSPRYKIIEKKQPVAFWCNPISGHNTLYWYLQNLGQGPELLIRYENEEAVDDSQLPKDRFSAERLKGVDSTLKIQPAELGDSAVYLCASSFGNEQYFGPGTRLTVT.

V gene TRBV6-5 combines with J gene TRBJ1-3; 9 bases line up with TRBD1. The CDR3 runs 15 residues. V gave up 5 bases and J gave up 1 base; unmatched junction bases: 3. Germline V lookup: CDR1 MNHEY, CDR2 SVGAGI. CDR3 DNA: TGTGCCAGCAGTGTACAGGGGGCGTCTGGAAACACCATATATTTT. Encoded protein: CASSVQGASGNTIYF.

This chain uses TRBV11-2 with TRBJ2-7; 8 nucleotides line up with TRBD1. The CDR3 totals 14 residues. The germline V gene encodes CDR1 SGHAT and CDR2 FQNNGV. J was trimmed by 6 bases and V by 5 bases; bases with no gene match: 9. The CDR3 region is CASSPPTGVSEQYF. In nucleotides, the CDR3 is TGTGCCAGCAGCCCGCCGACAGGGGTTTCCGAGCAGTACTTC.

The chain joins TRBV28 to TRBJ1-1; D is ambiguous. Per germline, CDR1 MDHEN and CDR2 SYDVKM. CDR3 size: 10 residues. V gave up 8 bases and J gave up 1 base, with 2 bases separating them. This CDR3 is CASRNTEAFF. DNA of the CDR3: TGTGCCAGCCGGAACACTGAAGCTTTCTTT.

The chain combines TRBV27 with TRBJ2-1; D is undetermined. Trimming stripped 7 bases from V and 0 bases from J, with 4 bases between. Germline V gene lookup returns CDR1 MNHEY and CDR2 SMNVEV (reference sequence). The CDR3 has 12 amino acids. The CDR3 DNA reads as TGTGCCAGCAAAACCTCCTACAATGAGCAGTTCTTC. Its translation is CASKTSYNEQFF.

The CDR3, as DNA: TGTGCCAGCTCGCCCACAGGCCCCATTCTGTTTTTT. Its protein product is CASSPTGPILFF. The rearrangement uses TRBV18 and TRBJ1-4; a possible D gene is TRBD1 (5 bases). Germline V gene data show CDR1 as KGHSH and CDR2 as LQKENI. This CDR3 region has 12 residues. V lost 6 bases and J lost 14, with 16 bases in between.

This chain uses TRBV5-1 with TRBJ1-5, with unresolved D. V was pared by 4 bases and J by 0 bases, with 5 bases between. CDR1 is SGHRS, CDR2 YFSETQ, per germline. The CDR3 contains 13 residues. This chain's CDR3 is CASSPSSNQPQHF. The CDR3 bases are TGCGCCAGCAGCCCGAGTAGCAATCAGCCCCAGCATTTT. The variable domain in full, completed from reference TRBV5-1 and TRBJ1-5, reads KAGVTQTPRYLIKTRGQQVTLSCSPISGHRSVSWYQQTPGQGLQFLFEYFSETQRNKGNFPGRFSGRQFSNSRSEMNVSTLELGDSALYLCASSPSSNQPQHFGDGTRLSIL.

The chain is built from TRBV5-4 and TRBJ1-1, with 7 bases identical to TRBD1. The ends lost 3 bases at V and 1 base at J; junction bases unmatched: 6. This CDR3 has 15 residues. CDR1 SGHNT and CDR2 YYREEE come from the germline V gene (reference sequence). CDR3 in amino acids: CASSYIQGSNTEAFF. In nucleotides, the CDR3 is TGTGCCAGCAGCTACATACAGGGGTCGAACACTGAAGCTTTCTTT. The full variable domain, its missing parts supplied by reference TRBV5-4 and TRBJ1-1, is ETGVTQSPTHLIKTRGQQVTLRCSSQSGHNTVSWYQQALGQGPQFIFQYYREEENGRGNFPPRFSGLQFPNYSSELNVNALELDDSALYLCASSYIQGSNTEAFFGQGTRLTVV.

The rearrangement uses TRBV5-1 and TRBJ2-5, with 7 bases that match TRBD1. The trim removed 1 base at V and 3 bases at J, leaving 6 bases unmatched. In germline, CDR1 is SGHRS, CDR2 YFSETQ. This CDR3 has 15 amino acids. The DNA of the CDR3 is TGCGCCAGCAGCTTGACCGGGACAGTAGAAGAGACCCAGTACTTC. It is translated as CASSLTGTVEETQYF.

The CDR3 DNA follows: TGTGCCAGCTCCGGGAGGCAGGCCTACGAGCAGTACTTC. It codes for CASSGRQAYEQYF. This sequence joins TRBV18 and TRBJ2-7; 7 bases map to TRBD2. The germline CDR1 and CDR2 sequences are KGHSH and LQKENI. CDR3 length: 13 amino acids. With V trimmed by 6 bases and J by 2 bases, 4 bases remained unmatched. The full variable domain, in which reference TRBV18 and TRBJ2-7 provide the parts outside the CDR3, is NAGVMQNPRHLVRRRGQEARLRCSPMKGHSHVYWYRQLPEEGLKFMVYLQKENIIDESGMPKERFSAEFPKEGPSILRIQQVVRGDSAAYFCASSGRQAYEQYFGPGTRLTVT.

The rearrangement links TRBV5-4 to TRBJ1-6; D possibly corresponds to TRBD1 (6 bases). This CDR3 spans 16 amino acids. V lost 1 base, J lost 3 bases, and 11 bases lay in between. CDR1 is SGHNT, CDR2 YYREEE, per germline (reference sequence). The CDR3 sequence is CASSLNGGGYNSPLHF. The CDR3 bases are TGTGCCAGCAGCTTGAACGGGGGCGGCTATAATTCACCCCTCCACTTT.

The chain carries TRBV6-1 and TRBJ2-3, with a weak D call TRBD1 (6 bases). CDR3 length: 20 residues. The V end lost 2 bases, the J end lost 2 bases, and 26 bases lay between the germline ends. Germline-derived CDR1 and CDR2 are MNHNS and SASEGT. The CDR3, as DNA: TGTGCCAGCAGTGAAAAGAGGCTTGGTGCTCAGGGGTCTTCCACAGATACGCAGTATTTT. Encoded protein: CASSEKRLGAQGSSTDTQYF.

This clone has just one count. This chain joins TRBV30 and TRBJ2-1; D unclear. This CDR3 contains 11 residues. CDR1 is GTSNPN and CDR2 is SVGIG in the germline V gene (reference sequence). V was trimmed by 0 bases and J by 4 bases, leaving 1 base between them. CDR3 protein: CAWSVYNEQFF. In DNA, the CDR3 is TGTGCCTGGAGTGTATACAATGAGCAGTTCTTC.

This sequence joins TRBV30 and TRBJ2-1, with D possibly matching TRBD2 (6 bases). Germline CDR1 and CDR2: GTSNPN and SVGIG (reference sequence). This CDR3 is 13 amino acids long. Trimming took off 0 bases at V and 9 bases at J, with 12 bases between the two ends. The CDR3 loop reads CAWSVLRDGEQFF. CDR3 sequence (DNA): TGTGCCTGGAGTGTGTTGCGGGACGGTGAGCAGTTCTTC.

The rearrangement links TRBV2 to TRBJ2-5; no clear D gene. The J call could be wrong; TRBJ2-7 is a better fit for the DNA end. The V gene's germline CDR1 is SNHLY and CDR2 FYNNEI. This CDR3 is 14 amino acids long. CDR3 amino acids: CASRFDGSSYEQYF. DNA of the CDR3: TGTGCCAGCAGATTCGACGGATCCTCCTACGAGCAGTACTTC.

The chain employs TRBV5-1 and TRBJ2-2; D is perhaps TRBD1 or TRBD2 (6 bases each). Germline CDR1 and CDR2: SGHRS and YFSETQ. This CDR3 comprises 18 residues. V was pared by 5 bases and J by 0 bases, with 20 bases between. CDR3 sequence (DNA): TGCGCCAGCAGGAGGGGGATCCTAGCGATCGCGAACACCGGGGAGCTGTTTTTT. Protein product: CASRRGILAIANTGELFF. Variable domain in full (rest from reference TRBV5-1 and TRBJ2-2): KAGVTQTPRYLIKTRGQQVTLSCSPISGHRSVSWYQQTPGQGLQFLFEYFSETQRNKGNFPGRFSGRQFSNSRSEMNVSTLELGDSALYLCASRRGILAIANTGELFFGEGSRLTVL.